Following are 13 T cell receptor beta chains from one sample sequenced in a study of blood T cell repertoires in COVID-19. Repertoires were generated with immunoSEQ multiplex PCR, while TCRdb's copy carries only in-frame clones and drops some. Counted here are hundreds of thousands of clones, approximately 90% occurring once; the ten biggest clones make up about 1%. Sequenced: PBMCs or T cells enriched from blood (not recorded which). Source of these receptors: a man in his fifties who had been exposed to COVID-19.

Only a few counts were recorded for this clone. The genes are TRBV2 and TRBJ1-1; 9 positions match TRBD1. Germline V lookup: CDR1 SNHLY, CDR2 FYNNEI. J was trimmed by 12 bases and V by 6 bases; bases with no gene match: 5. CDR3 length: 11 amino acids. CDR3 amino acids: CASRADRGPFF. CDR3 sequence (DNA): TGTGCCAGCAGGGCGGACAGGGGCCCTTTCTTT.

The J gene is TRBJ2-6, the V gene TRBV7-2; D remains ambiguous. Germline CDR1 and CDR2: SGHTA and FQGNSA. V was trimmed by 5 bases and J by 2 bases, leaving 10 bases between them. The CDR3 totals 15 residues. The CDR3, as DNA: TGTGCCAGCAGCCCGGGTGGTCCTGGGGCCAACGTCCTGACTTTC. Residues: CASSPGGPGANVLTF.

The V gene is TRBV18, the J gene TRBJ1-1; TRBD1 agrees at 7 bases. The CDR3 runs to 13 residues. With V trimmed by 8 bases and J by 5 bases, 8 bases remained unmatched. The germline V gene encodes CDR1 KGHSH and CDR2 LQKENI. The CDR3 sequence: CASKGQSGTEAFF. CDR3 coding DNA: TGTGCCAGCAAGGGACAGTCTGGGACTGAAGCTTTCTTT.

The chain combines TRBV5-1 with TRBJ1-2; D might be TRBD1 (6 bases). CDR3 length: 14 residues. Germline V gene lookup returns CDR1 SGHRS and CDR2 YFSETQ. Trimming removed 4 bases from V and 3 bases from J, with 13 bases in between. The CDR3 DNA sequence: TGCGCCAGCAGCCCGGAAGGGGGAGACTATGGCTACACCTTC. This sequence encodes CASSPEGGDYGYTF. The full variable domain, with the rest looked up from reference TRBV5-1 and TRBJ1-2, is KAGVTQTPRYLIKTRGQQVTLSCSPISGHRSVSWYQQTPGQGLQFLFEYFSETQRNKGNFPGRFSGRQFSNSRSEMNVSTLELGDSALYLCASSPEGGDYGYTFGSGTRLTVV.

The chain is built from TRBV2 and TRBJ1-3; no definite D call. V lost 6 bases to trimming and J lost 2 bases, with 14 bases between them. Germline loops: CDR1 SNHLY, CDR2 FYNNEI. This CDR3 comprises 15 residues. The CDR3 is CASSPTRGAGNTIYF. CDR3 in DNA: TGTGCCAGCAGCCCGACCCGGGGAGCTGGAAACACCATATATTTT.

The genes are TRBV19 and TRBJ2-3, with TRBD2 matching 13 bases. V gave up 5 bases and J gave up 7 bases; unmatched junction bases: 6. The CDR3 is 15 residues long. The germline gives CDR1 LNHDA, CDR2 SQIVND (reference sequence). CDR3 DNA sequence: TGTGCCAGTAGTCCGGCGACTAGCGGGAGGCATACGCAGTATTTT. Residues: CASSPATSGRHTQYF.

This sequence joins TRBV6-6 and TRBJ1-2, with a weak D call TRBD1 (6 bases). CDR3 size: 14 residues. CDR1 and CDR2 from the germline V gene are MNHNY and SVGAGI (reference sequence). Between the trimmed V and J ends, which lost 2 bases and 2 bases, there was a span of 9 bases. DNA of the CDR3: TGTGCCAGCAGTTACCAAGACAGGAACTATGGCTACACCTTC. As protein: CASSYQDRNYGYTF.

The chain is built from TRBV19 and TRBJ1-4; the D gene is possibly TRBD1 (6 bases). Germline V gives CDR1 LNHDA, CDR2 SQIVND (reference sequence). The CDR3 runs 15 residues. V shed 5 bases and J shed 4 bases, with 14 bases lying between them. The CDR3 loop reads CASSADRQGNEKLFF. The CDR3 DNA sequence: TGTGCCAGTAGTGCAGACAGGCAGGGTAATGAAAAACTGTTTTTT.

The chain combines TRBV7-3 with TRBJ2-5, with 7 bases aligning to TRBD2. The CDR3 consists of 13 residues. Trimming removed 3 bases from V and 4 bases from J; junction bases left unmatched: 2. CDR1 and CDR2 from the germline V gene are SGHTA and FQGTGA. CDR3 bases: TGTGCCAGCAGCTTCCAGCGGGGAGAGACCCAGTACTTC. Encoded protein: CASSFQRGETQYF.

This clone was counted a few times. The V gene is TRBV27, the J gene TRBJ2-1; a weak D match, TRBD2 (6 bases). The CDR3 covers 13 residues. Germline values: CDR1 MNHEY, CDR2 SMNVEV (reference sequence). With 8 bases removed from V and 4 bases from J, the gap between germline ends came to 12 bases. CDR3 sequence reads: CASWLEGYNEQFF. CDR3 coding DNA: TGTGCCAGCTGGTTGGAGGGGTACAATGAGCAGTTCTTC.

V usage is TRBV5-1 and J usage is TRBJ1-6; 9 bases align to TRBD1. The J segment lost 4 bases and the V segment lost 4 bases, leaving 3 bases of the junction unmatched. The germline V gene has CDR1 SGHRS and CDR2 YFSETQ. The CDR3 covers 15 residues. As DNA, the CDR3 is TGCGCCAGCAGCAGAGGACAGGGGTATAATTCACCCCTCCACTTT. Translation: CASSRGQGYNSPLHF.

The chain carries TRBV24-1 and TRBJ2-1, with 7 bases fitting TRBD1. The germline gives CDR1 KGHDR, CDR2 SFDVKD. CDR3 length equals 15 residues. The J segment lost 6 bases and the V segment lost 5 bases, leaving 9 bases of the junction unmatched. The CDR3 nucleotides read TGTGCCACCAGTGGCCCGGACAGGAGTCGCAATGAGCAGTTCTTC. Amino acid sequence: CATSGPDRSRNEQFF.

The CDR3 nucleotides are TGCGCCAGCAGCTTGCAGGACAGCCCCTCTGGAAACACCATATATTTT. Translated: CASSLQDSPSGNTIYF. The chain recombines TRBV5-1 with TRBJ1-3, with D perhaps TRBD1 (6 bases). CDR3 size: 16 residues. Germline assignment: CDR1 SGHRS and CDR2 YFSETQ. V lost 1 base and J 0 bases, leaving 11 bases between the germline ends.